This is a list of T cell receptor beta chains from one sample in a study of shared T cell receptors in the human thymus. Produced via immunoSEQ multiplex PCR; TCRdb's table is partial and in-frame only. The sample carries about 660,000 clones, roughly 90% recorded once. The sample was also reused in another study, on human thymus T cells.

The specimen sequenced was thymocytes. These receptors originate from a boy under two years old with a congenital heart defect. The CDR3 runs from the conserved cysteine through the conserved F or W. D genes are given only for firm matches. The size entry is marked missing in some rows and otherwise reads once, few, many or a size class.

cdr3_nt cdr3_aa v_call clone_size j_call d_call
TGTGCCAGCAGCCAGGACTACCTAACCTACGAGCAGTACTTC CASSQDYLTYEQYF TRBV14 once TRBJ2-7 NA
TGTGCCAGTACCTTGGACAGGGACGGCGAGCAGTACTTC CASTLDRDGEQYF TRBV19 once TRBJ2-7 TRBD1
TGCGCCAGCAGCCAAGATTGGCCCCTGGAGGTCTACACAGATACGCAGTATTTT CASSQDWPLEVYTDTQYF TRBV4-3 NA TRBJ2-3 NA
TGTGCCAGCAGCTTGGCCGGGGCGCAGTATTTT CASSLAGAQYF TRBV5-6 NA TRBJ2-3 NA
TGTGCCAGCAGCCTCGGGCCGGAGGGGGAGACCCAGTACTTC CASSLGPEGETQYF TRBV7-6 NA TRBJ2-5 NA
TGTGCCCTAACAGAGGACAGGTTCCGTGGAAACACCATATATTTT CALTEDRFRGNTIYF TRBV30 NA TRBJ1-3 TRBD1
TGTGCCAGCAGCCGGTCCCAAGAGACCCAGTACTTC CASSRSQETQYF TRBV25-1 few TRBJ2-5 NA
TGTGCCAGCCGACAGGGCTACGAGCAGTACTTC CASRQGYEQYF TRBV27 NA TRBJ2-7 TRBD1
TGTGCCAGCAGCCCCAAACCTTTGACAGCAGGGGGTAACACCGGGGAGCTGTTTTTT CASSPKPLTAGGNTGELFF TRBV7-8 NA TRBJ2-2 TRBD1
TGTGCCAGCAGGTTAACTAGCGGGAGTTTTACCGGGGAGCTGTTTTTT CASRLTSGSFTGELFF TRBV2 NA TRBJ2-2 TRBD2
TGTGCCAGCAGCCAAGAAGGGACAGAGGGCTATGGCTACACCTTC CASSQEGTEGYGYTF TRBV14 NA TRBJ1-2 TRBD1
TGTGCCAGCAGTACCGAACTAGGGATCGATGAGCAGTTCTTC CASSTELGIDEQFF TRBV27 NA TRBJ2-1 NA
TGTGCCAGCAGCCAGGGGACAGAGAGCTCTGGGGCCAACGTCCTGACTTTC CASSQGTESSGANVLTF TRBV14 NA TRBJ2-6 TRBD1
TGTGCCAGCAGCGACGTTCCTACAGTGAACACTGAAGCTTTCTTT CASSDVPTVNTEAFF TRBV14 NA TRBJ1-1 NA
TGTGCCAGCAGCTCCAGGGGAGGGGAGAACACTGAAGCTTTCTTT CASSSRGGENTEAFF TRBV5-6 NA TRBJ1-1 NA
TGCGCCAGCAGCTTGGGGCCGACTATCGGGAAAACTGAAGCTTTCTTT CASSLGPTIGKTEAFF TRBV5-1 NA TRBJ1-1 NA
TGTGCCAGCAGTTCGTCAGGGGCCTTTTCCTACGAGCAGTACTTC CASSSSGAFSYEQYF TRBV6-5 once TRBJ2-7 NA
TGTGCCAGCAGTCCAACCCCAGGGGGCGACAGCAATCAGCCCCAGCATTTT CASSPTPGGDSNQPQHF TRBV27 NA TRBJ1-5 TRBD1
TGTGCCAGCAGACAAACCACCGGGACAGGGGGCCGGACTGAAGCTTTCTTT CASRQTTGTGGRTEAFF TRBV5-4 NA TRBJ1-1 TRBD1
TGTGCCAGCACCCGAATTAGCGGAAAAGCATCCTACGAGCAGTACTTC CASTRISGKASYEQYF TRBV6-4 once TRBJ2-7 NA